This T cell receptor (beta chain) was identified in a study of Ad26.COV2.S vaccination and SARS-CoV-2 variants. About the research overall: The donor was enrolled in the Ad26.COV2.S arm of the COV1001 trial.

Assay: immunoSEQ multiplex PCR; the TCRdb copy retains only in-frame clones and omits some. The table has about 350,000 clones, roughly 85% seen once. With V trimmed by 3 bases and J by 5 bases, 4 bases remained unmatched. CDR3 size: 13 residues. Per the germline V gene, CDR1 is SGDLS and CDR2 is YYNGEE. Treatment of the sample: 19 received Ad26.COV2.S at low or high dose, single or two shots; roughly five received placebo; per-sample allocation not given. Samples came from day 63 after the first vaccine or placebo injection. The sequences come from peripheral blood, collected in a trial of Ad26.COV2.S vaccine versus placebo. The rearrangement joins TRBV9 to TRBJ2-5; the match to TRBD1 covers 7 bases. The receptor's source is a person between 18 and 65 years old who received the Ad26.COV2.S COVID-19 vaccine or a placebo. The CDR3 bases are TGTGCCAGCAGCGCGAGGGGGCTGGAGACCCAGTACTTC. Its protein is CASSARGLETQYF.